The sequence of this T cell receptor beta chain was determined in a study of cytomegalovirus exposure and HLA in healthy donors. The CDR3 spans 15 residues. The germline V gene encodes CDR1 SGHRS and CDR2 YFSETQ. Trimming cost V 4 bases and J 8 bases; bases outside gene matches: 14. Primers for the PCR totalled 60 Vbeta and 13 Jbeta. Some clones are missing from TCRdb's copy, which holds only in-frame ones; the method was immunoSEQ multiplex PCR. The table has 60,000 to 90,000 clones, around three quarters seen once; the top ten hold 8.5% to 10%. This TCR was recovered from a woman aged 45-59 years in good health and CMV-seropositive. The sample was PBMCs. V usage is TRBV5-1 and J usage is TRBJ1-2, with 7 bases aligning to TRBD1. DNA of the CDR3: TGCGCCAGCAGCACTGGACAGGTTGGAGACGTAGGCTACACCTTC. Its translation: CASSTGQVGDVGYTF.